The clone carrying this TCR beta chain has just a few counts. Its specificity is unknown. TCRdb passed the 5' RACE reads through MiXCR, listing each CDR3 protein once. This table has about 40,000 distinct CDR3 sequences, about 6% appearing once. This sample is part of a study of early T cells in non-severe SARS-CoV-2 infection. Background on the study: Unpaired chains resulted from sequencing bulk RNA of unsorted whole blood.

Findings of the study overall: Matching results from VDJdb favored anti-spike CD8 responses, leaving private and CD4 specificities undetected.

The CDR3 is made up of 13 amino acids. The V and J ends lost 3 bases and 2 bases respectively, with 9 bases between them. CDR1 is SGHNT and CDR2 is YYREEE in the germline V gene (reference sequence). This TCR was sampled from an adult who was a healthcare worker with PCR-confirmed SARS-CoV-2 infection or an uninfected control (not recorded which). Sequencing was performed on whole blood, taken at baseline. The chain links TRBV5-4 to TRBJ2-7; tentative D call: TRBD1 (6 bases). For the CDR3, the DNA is TGTGCCAGCAGCTACGACAGGACCTACGAGCAGTACTTC. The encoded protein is CASSYDRTYEQYF.